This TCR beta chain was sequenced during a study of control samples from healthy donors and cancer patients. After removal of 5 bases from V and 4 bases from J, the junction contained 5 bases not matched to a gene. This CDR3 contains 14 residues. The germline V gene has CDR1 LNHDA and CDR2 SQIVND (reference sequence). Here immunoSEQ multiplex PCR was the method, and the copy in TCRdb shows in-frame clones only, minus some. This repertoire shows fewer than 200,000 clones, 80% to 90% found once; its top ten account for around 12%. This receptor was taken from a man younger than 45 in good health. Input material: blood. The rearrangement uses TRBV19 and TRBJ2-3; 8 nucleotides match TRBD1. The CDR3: CASSLQGGSDTQYF. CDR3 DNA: TGTGCCAGTAGTCTACAGGGGGGATCAGATACGCAGTATTTT.